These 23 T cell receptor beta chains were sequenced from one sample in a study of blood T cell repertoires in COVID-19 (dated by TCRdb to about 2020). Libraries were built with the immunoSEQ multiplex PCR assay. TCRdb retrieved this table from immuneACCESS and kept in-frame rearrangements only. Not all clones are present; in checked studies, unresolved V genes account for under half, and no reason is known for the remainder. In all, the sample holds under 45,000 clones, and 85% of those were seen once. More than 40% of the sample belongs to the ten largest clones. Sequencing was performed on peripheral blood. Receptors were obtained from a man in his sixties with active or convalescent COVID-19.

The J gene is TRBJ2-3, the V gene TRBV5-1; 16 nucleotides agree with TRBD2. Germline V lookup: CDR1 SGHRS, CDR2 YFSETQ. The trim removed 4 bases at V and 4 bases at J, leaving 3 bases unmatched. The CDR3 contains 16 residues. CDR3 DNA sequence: TGCGCCAGCAGCGCGGGGACTAGCGGGGGGGCAGATACGCAGTATTTT. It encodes CASSAGTSGGADTQYF.

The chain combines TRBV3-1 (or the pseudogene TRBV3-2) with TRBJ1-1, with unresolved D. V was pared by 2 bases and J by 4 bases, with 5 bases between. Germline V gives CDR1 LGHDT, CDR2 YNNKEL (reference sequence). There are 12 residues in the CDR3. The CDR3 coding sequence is TGTGCCAGCAGCCAACTGTCCACTGAAGCTTTCTTT. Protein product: CASSQLSTEAFF.

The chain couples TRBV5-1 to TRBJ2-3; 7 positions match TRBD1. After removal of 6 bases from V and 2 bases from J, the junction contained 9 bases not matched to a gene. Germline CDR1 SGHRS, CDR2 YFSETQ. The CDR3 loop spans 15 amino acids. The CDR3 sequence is CASTSWGQPTDTQYF. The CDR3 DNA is TGCGCCAGCACCTCGTGGGGACAGCCCACAGATACGCAGTATTTT.

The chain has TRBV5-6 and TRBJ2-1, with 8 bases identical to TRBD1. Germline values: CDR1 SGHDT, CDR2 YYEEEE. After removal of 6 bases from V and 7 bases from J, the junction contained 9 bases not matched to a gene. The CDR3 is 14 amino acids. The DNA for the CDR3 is TGTGCCAGCAACTACCGGACAGGGTGGAATGAGCAGTTCTTC. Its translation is CASNYRTGWNEQFF.

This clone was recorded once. This CDR3 reads CASTENSGPGYGYTF. The CDR3 bases are TGCGCCAGCACCGAAAACAGCGGCCCGGGCTATGGCTACACCTTC. The chain couples TRBV5-1 to TRBJ1-2; D is undetermined. There are 15 residues in the CDR3. Trimming stripped 6 bases from V and 4 bases from J, with 19 bases between. CDR1 is SGHRS, CDR2 YFSETQ, per germline.

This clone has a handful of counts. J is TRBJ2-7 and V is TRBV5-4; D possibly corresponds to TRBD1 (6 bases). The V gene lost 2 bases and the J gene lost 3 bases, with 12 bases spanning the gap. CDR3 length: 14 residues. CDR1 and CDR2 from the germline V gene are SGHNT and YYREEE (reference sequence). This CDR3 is CASSFPGQNYEQYV. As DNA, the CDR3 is TGTGCCAGCAGCTTCCCGGGACAAAACTACGAGCAGTACGTC.

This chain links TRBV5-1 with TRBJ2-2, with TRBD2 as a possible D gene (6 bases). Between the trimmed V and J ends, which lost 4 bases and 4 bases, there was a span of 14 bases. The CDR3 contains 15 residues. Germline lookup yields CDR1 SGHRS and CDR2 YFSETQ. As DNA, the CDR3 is TGCGCCAGCAGCGGATCGGGACTTGGCACCGGGGAGCTGTTTTTT. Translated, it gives CASSGSGLGTGELFF.

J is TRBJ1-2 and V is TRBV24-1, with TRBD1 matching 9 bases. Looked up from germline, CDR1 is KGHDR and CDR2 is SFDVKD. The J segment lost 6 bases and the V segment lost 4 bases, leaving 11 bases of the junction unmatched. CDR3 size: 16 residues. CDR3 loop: CATSDGGTGLYDGYTF. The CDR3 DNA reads TGTGCCACCAGTGACGGGGGGACAGGGTTATATGATGGCTACACCTTC.

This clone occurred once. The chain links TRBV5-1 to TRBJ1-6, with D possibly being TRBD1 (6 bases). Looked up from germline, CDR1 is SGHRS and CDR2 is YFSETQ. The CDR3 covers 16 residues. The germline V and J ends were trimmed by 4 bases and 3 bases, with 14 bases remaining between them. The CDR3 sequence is CASSLEGGVYNSPLHF. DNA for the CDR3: TGCGCCAGCAGCCTCGAAGGGGGGGTCTATAATTCACCCCTCCACTTT.

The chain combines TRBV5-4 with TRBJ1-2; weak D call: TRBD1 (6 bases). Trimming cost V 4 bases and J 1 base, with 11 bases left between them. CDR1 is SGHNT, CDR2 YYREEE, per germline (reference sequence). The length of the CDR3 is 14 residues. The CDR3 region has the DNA TGTGCCAGCAGCGTGGACAGCCGTAACTATGGCTACACCTTC. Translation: CASSVDSRNYGYTF. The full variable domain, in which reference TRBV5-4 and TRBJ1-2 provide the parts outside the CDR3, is ETGVTQSPTHLIKTRGQQVTLRCSSQSGHNTVSWYQQALGQGPQFIFQYYREEENGRGNFPPRFSGLQFPNYSSELNVNALELDDSALYLCASSVDSRNYGYTFGSGTRLTVV.

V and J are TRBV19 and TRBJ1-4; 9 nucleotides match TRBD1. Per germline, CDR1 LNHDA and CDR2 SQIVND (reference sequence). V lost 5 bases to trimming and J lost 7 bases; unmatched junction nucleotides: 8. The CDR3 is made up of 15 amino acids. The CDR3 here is CASSSNRGRVEKLFF. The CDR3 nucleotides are TGTGCCAGTAGTTCTAACAGGGGGCGCGTTGAAAAACTGTTTTTT. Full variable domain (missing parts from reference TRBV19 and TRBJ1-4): DGGITQSPKYLFRKEGQNVTLSCEQNLNHDAMYWYRQDPGQGLRLIYYSQIVNDFQKGDIAEGYSVSREKKESFPLTVTSAQKNPTAFYLCASSSNRGRVEKLFFGSGTQLSVL.

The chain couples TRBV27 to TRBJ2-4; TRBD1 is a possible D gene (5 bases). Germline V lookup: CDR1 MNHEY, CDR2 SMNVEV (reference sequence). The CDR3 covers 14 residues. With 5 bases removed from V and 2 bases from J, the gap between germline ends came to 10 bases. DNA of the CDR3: TGTGCCAGCAGTCACAGGCAGACCAAAAACATTCAGTACTTC. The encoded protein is CASSHRQTKNIQYF.

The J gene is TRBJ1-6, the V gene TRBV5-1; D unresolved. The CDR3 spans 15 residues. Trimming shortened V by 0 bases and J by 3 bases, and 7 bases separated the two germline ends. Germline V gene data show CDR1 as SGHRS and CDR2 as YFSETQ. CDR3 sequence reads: CASSLVTGYNSPLHF. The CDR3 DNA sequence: TGCGCCAGCAGCTTGGTTACGGGCTATAATTCACCCCTCCACTTT.

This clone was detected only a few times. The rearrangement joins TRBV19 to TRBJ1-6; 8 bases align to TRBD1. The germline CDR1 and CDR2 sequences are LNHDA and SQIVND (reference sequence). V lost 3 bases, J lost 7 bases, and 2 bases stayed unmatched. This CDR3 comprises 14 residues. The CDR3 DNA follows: TGTGCCAGTAGTATGGACAGGGCGAATTCACCCCTCCACTTT. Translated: CASSMDRANSPLHF. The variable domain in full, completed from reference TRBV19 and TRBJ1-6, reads DGGITQSPKYLFRKEGQNVTLSCEQNLNHDAMYWYRQDPGQGLRLIYYSQIVNDFQKGDIAEGYSVSREKKESFPLTVTSAQKNPTAFYLCASSMDRANSPLHFGNGTRLTVT.

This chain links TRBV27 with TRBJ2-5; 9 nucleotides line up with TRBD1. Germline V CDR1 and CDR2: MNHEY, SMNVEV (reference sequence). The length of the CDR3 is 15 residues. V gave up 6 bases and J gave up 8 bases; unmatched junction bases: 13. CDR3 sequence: CASSPGQGRLETQYF. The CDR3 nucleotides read TGTGCCAGCAGCCCGGGACAGGGTAGATTGGAAACCCAGTACTTC.

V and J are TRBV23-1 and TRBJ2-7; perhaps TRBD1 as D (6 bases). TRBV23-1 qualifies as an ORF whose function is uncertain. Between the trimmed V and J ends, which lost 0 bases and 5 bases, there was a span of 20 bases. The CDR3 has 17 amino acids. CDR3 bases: TGCGCCAGCAGTCAATCAGCATGGGCCGGGACACCGCACGAGCAGTACGTC. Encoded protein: CASSQSAWAGTPHEQYV.

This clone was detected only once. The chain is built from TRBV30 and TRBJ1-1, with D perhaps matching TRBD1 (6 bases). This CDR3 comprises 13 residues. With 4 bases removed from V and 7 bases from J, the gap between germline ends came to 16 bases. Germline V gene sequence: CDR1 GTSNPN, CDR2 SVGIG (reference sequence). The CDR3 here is CAWTGHYQIEAFF. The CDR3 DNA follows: TGTGCCTGGACGGGACATTACCAGATTGAAGCTTTCTTT.

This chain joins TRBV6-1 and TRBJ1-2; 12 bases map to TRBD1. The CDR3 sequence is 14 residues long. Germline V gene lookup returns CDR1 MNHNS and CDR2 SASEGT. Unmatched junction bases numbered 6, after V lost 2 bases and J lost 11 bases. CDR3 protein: CASSERGTGGRYTF. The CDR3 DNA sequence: TGTGCCAGCAGTGAAAGAGGGACAGGGGGCAGGTACACCTTC.

The CDR3 bases are TGTGCCAGCAGCCTAGGGTCAGGGGCCAATGAGCAGTTCTTC. This translates into CASSLGSGANEQFF. The V call is TRBV7-7, the J call TRBJ2-1, with D perhaps matching TRBD1 (6 bases). CDR3 length equals 14 residues. The V and J ends lost 5 bases and 6 bases respectively, with 14 bases between them. Germline V gene sequence: CDR1 SSHAT, CDR2 FNYEAQ (reference sequence). The full variable domain, completed using reference TRBV7-7 and TRBJ2-1, is GAGVSQSPRYKVTKRGQDVTLRCDPISSHATLYWYQQALGQGPEFLTYFNYEAQPDKSGLPSDRFSAERPEGSISTLTIQRTEQRDSAMYRCASSLGSGANEQFFGPGTRLTVL.

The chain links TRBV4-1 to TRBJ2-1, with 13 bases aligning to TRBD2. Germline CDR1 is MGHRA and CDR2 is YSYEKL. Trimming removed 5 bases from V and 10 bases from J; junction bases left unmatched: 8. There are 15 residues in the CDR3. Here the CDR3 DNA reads TGCGCCAGCAGCGTAACTAGCGGGAGGGCTCAGGAGCAGTTCTTC. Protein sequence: CASSVTSGRAQEQFF.

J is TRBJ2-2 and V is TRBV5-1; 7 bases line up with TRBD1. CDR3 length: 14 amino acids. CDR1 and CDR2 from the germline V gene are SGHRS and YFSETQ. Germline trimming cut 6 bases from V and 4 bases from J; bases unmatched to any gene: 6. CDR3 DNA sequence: TGCGCCAGCATCGACAGGGCAGGCACCGGGGAGCTGTTTTTT. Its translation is CASIDRAGTGELFF.

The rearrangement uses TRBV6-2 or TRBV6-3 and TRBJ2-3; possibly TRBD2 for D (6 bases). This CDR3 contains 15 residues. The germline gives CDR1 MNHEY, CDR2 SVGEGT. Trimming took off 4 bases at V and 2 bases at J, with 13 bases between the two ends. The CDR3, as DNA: TGTGCCAGCAGTTTTCCGGACTACTACACAGATACGCAGTATTTT. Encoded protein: CASSFPDYYTDTQYF.

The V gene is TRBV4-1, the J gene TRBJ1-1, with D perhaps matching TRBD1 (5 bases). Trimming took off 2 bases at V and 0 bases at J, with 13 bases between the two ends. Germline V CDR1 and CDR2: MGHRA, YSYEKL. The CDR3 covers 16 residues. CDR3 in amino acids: CASSQYARALNTEAFF. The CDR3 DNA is TGCGCCAGCAGCCAATACGCCAGGGCCCTGAACACTGAAGCTTTCTTT.